The present T cell receptor beta chain was sequenced within a study of T-cell memory formation after mild COVID-19. Looking at the study overall: Most TCR clusters belonged to a single donor. Findings and limits, study-wide: Unconfirmed was the SARS-CoV-2 specificity of second-wave clones that peaked on day 37. Largely, contracting CD4+ clones fell within CM and EM, and contracting CD8+ clones within EMRA.

The germline CDR1 and CDR2 sequences are SGHRS and YFSETQ. CDR3 length: 14 amino acids. With 4 bases removed from V and 4 bases from J, the gap between germline ends came to 15 bases. This clonotype was counted many times. Its antigen is currently unknown. Sample barcodes and UMIs were carried by the TCR alpha and TCR beta cDNA libraries that 5'RACE generated with constant-segment primers. TCRdb used MiXCR to reprocess the 5' RACE reads, holding one entry per CDR3 protein. The sample lists about 300,000 distinct CDR3 sequences; approximately 19% were seen once. The sequence came from a man between 18 and 29 years old who had mild COVID-19 (a few samples of this study predate the infection). Cell type and time point are not known. This chain links TRBV5-1 with TRBJ2-7, with D unclear. Sequencing was done on a sample of PBMCs or a T cell subset sorted from them (not recorded which). The CDR3 is CASSQKAGLYEQYF. The DNA of the CDR3 is TGCGCCAGCAGCCAGAAGGCAGGATTATACGAGCAGTACTTC.